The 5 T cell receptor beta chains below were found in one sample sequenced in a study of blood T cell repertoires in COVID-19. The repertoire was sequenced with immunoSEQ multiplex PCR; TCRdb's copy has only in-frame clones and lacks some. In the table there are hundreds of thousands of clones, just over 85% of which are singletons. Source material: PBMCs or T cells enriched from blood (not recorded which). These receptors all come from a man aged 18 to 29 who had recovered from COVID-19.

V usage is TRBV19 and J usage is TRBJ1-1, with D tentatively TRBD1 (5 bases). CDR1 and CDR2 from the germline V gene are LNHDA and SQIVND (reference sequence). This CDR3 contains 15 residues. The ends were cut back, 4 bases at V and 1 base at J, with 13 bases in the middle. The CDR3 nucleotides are TGTGCCAGTAGTACCCGACAGACGGCGAACACTGAAGCTTTCTTT. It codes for CASSTRQTANTEAFF.

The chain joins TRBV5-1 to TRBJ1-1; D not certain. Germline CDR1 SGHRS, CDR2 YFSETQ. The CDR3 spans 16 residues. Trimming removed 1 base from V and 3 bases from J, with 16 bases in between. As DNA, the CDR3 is TGCGCCAGCAGCTTGATAACGGGTCCGCGCGACACTGAAGCTTTCTTT. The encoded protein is CASSLITGPRDTEAFF.

As DNA, the CDR3 is TGTGCCAGCAGCCAGGGTAGTAGCGGGATACGGAAAGAGACCCAGTACTTC. Protein sequence: CASSQGSSGIRKETQYF. This chain links TRBV4-2 with TRBJ2-5; 8 bases map to TRBD2. The CDR3 sequence is 17 residues long. CDR1 LGHNA and CDR2 YNFKEQ come from the germline V gene. Trimming at V came to 3 bases and at J to 3 bases, leaving 12 bases not matched to a gene.

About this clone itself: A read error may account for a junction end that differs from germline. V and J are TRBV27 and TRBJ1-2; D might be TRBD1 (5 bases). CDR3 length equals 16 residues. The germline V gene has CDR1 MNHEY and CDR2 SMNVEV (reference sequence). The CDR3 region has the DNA TGTGCCAGCAGTTTACGAGAGGGGCGGACTAACGATGGCTACACCTTC. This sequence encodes CASSLREGRTNDGYTF.

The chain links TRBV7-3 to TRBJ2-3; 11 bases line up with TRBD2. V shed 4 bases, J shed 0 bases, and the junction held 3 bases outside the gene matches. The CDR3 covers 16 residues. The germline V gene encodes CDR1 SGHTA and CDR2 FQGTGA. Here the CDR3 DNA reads TGTGCCAGCAGCTCACGGACTAGCGGGAGCACAGATACGCAGTATTTT. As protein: CASSSRTSGSTDTQYF.